This T cell receptor (beta chain) was sequenced during a study of cytomegalovirus exposure and HLA in healthy donors. Study outcomes and limitations: An assumption of roughly uniform sequencing depth across donors underlay the presence/absence analyses. Per a later analysis, about 15,000 TCR beta sequences showed association with HLA alleles at 0.05 false discovery rate.

In germline, CDR1 is SGHTA, CDR2 FQGNSA. V shed 1 base and J shed 5 bases, with 15 bases lying between them. The CDR3 sequence is 16 residues long. Both 60 Vbeta primers and 13 Jbeta primers went into the PCR. Profiled with immunoSEQ multiplex PCR; TCRdb holds only in-frame clones, not every one. Among about 140,000 clones listed, 65% to 85% were seen once. About this clone: The antigen is unknown.

V usage is TRBV7-2 and J usage is TRBJ2-1; TRBD2 is a possible D gene (7 bases). Sequenced input: PBMCs. The TCR originated in a man aged 45-60 years in good health and CMV-seronegative. CDR3 in amino acids: CASSLERGGRDNEQFF. The CDR3 DNA is TGTGCCAGCAGCTTAGAAAGGGGGGGCCGGGACAATGAGCAGTTCTTC.